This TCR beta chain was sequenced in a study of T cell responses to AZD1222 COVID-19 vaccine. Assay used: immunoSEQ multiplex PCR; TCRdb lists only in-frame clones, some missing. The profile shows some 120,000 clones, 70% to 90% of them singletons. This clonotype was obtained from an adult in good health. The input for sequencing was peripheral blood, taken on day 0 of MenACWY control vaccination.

The CDR3 DNA is TGTGCCAGCAGCCAAGGTGGGGTGGGCACAGATACGCAGTATTTT. Translating gives CASSQGGVGTDTQYF. The rearrangement links TRBV4-2 to TRBJ2-3; D ambiguous. Germline CDR1 and CDR2: LGHNA and YNFKEQ. V lost 1 base and J lost 1, with 9 bases in between. The length of the CDR3 is 15 residues.